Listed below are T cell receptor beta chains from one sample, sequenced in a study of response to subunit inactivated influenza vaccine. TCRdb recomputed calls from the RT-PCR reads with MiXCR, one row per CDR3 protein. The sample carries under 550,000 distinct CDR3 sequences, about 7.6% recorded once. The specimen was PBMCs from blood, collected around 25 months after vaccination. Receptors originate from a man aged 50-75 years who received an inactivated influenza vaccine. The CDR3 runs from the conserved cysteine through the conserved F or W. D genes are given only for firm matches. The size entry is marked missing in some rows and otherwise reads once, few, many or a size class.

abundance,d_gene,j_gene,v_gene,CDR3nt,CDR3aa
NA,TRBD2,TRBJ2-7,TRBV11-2,TGTGCCAGCAGCTTAGTGGGGACTAGTCCCAATAGGGCCTACGAGCAGTACTTC,CASSLVGTSPNRAYEQYF
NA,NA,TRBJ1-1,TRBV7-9,TGTGCCAGCAGCCCCTTAGGGGGTAGGGACTACACTGAAGCTTTCTTT,CASSPLGGRDYTEAFF
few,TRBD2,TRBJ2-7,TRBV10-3,TGTGCCATCAGAACAGGGACTAGCGGATGGGAGCAGTACTTC,CAIRTGTSGWEQYF
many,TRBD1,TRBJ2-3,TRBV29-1,TGCAGCGTACTGGACAGGGGGGTTCTAGATACGCAGTATTTT,CSVLDRGVLDTQYF
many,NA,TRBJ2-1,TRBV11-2,TGTGCCAGCAGCCTACGGAATTCGGGTGAGCAGTTCTTC,CASSLRNSGEQFF
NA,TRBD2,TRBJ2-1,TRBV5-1,TGCGCCAGCAGCTTGGGGACTAGCGGCTGGGATGAGCAGTTCTTC,CASSLGTSGWDEQFF
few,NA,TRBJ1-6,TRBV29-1,TGCAGCGTGTCAGAGGGGAGGAATAATTCACCCCTCCACTTT,CSVSEGRNNSPLHF
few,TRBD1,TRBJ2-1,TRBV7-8,TGTGCCAGCAGCTTAGACAGGACAGGGTCCTACAATGAGCAGTTCTTC,CASSLDRTGSYNEQFF
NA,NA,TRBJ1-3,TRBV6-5,TGTGCCAGCACTTCCGCCTCTGGAAACACCATATATTTT,CASTSASGNTIYF
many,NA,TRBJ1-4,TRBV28,TGTGCCAGCAGTCCGGACAGTGATGGTGAAAAACTGTTTTTT,CASSPDSDGEKLFF
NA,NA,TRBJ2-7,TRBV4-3,TGCGCCAGCAGCCAAAAGGGACACCTCGAGCAGTACTTC,CASSQKGHLEQYF
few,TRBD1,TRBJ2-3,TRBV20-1,TGCAGTGCCGCGGGACAGGGGGTCACAGATACGCAGTATTTT,CSAAGQGVTDTQYF
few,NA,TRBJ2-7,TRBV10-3,TGTGCCATCAGTGAGATGGAGTACGAGCAGTACTTC,CAISEMEYEQYF
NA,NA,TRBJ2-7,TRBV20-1,TGCAGTGCTCGGGTAGGGCAGGGGGGGTACGAGCAGTACTTC,CSARVGQGGYEQYF
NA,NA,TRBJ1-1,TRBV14,TGTGCCAGCAGCCGGATCAGGGAAAGCACTGAAGCTTTCTTT,CASSRIRESTEAFF
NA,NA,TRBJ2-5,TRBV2,TGTGCCAGCATTACTACTTCCGGGCTAACAGGGGAGACCCAGTACTTC,CASITTSGLTGETQYF
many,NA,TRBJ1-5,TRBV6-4,TGTGCCAGCAGTGAAGAAGGGTCGAATCAGCCCCAGCATTTT,CASSEEGSNQPQHF
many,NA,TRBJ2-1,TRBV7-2,TGTGCCAGCAGCTTAAGTATTGAGCAGTTCTTC,CASSLSIEQFF
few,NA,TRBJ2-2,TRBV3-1,TGTGCCAGCAGCCGACATGCCGGGCTGAACACCGGGGAGCTGTTTTTT,CASSRHAGLNTGELFF
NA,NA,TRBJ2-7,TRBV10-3,TGTGCCATCAGCCTCGGACCAGCTCCTTCCTACGAGCAGTACTTC,CAISLGPAPSYEQYF
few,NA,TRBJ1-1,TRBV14,TGTGCCAGCGGGGAGCGGGCTAACACTGAAGCTTTCTTT,CASGERANTEAFF
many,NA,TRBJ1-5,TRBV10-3,TGTGCCATCAGCCTGACAGGCAATCAGCCCCAGCATTTT,CAISLTGNQPQHF
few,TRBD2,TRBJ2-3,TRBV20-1,TGCAGTGCTAGAGCGTCAGCGGGAGGTGGGACAGATACGCAGTATTTT,CSARASAGGGTDTQYF
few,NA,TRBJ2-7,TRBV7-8,TGCACCTGTAGGACGGATCCAGTTTCCTCCGACGAGCAGTACTTC,CTCRTDPVSSDEQYF
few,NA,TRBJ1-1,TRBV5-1,TGCGCCAGCAGCTATCAGGATAAAGAAGCTTTCTTT,CASSYQDKEAFF
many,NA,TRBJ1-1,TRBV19,TGTGCCAGTAGCGCCTACGGGGACACTGAAGCTTTCTTT,CASSAYGDTEAFF
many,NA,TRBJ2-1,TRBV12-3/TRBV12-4,TGTGCCAGCAGCCCGGGACAGTGGAGGGGCTCCTACAATGAGCAGTTCTTC,CASSPGQWRGSYNEQFF
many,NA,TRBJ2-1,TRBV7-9,TGTGCCAGCAGCTTAGGGCAGTGGAATGAGCAGTTCTTC,CASSLGQWNEQFF
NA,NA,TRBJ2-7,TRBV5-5,TGTGCCAGCAGCCACGGGATCCGCGGCTACGAGCAGTACTTC,CASSHGIRGYEQYF
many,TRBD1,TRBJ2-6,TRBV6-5,TGTGCCAGCAGTTACGCACCGGGACAGGGATATGGGGCCAACGTCCTGACTTTC,CASSYAPGQGYGANVLTF
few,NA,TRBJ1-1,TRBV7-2,TGTGCCAGCAGGGGCGACAGGTACACTGAAGCTTTCTTT,CASRGDRYTEAFF
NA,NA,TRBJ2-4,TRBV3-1,TGTGCCAGCAGCGAAGTACCGGGCTTAGCCAAAAACATTCAGTACTTC,CASSEVPGLAKNIQYF
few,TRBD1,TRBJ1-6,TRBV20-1,TGCAGTGCTAACCGGGACAGGAATTCACCCCTCCACTTT,CSANRDRNSPLHF
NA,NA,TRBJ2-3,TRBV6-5,TGTGCCAGCAGTTGGTATGATACGCAGTATTTT,CASSWYDTQYF
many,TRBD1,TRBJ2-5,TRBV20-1,TGCAGTCCTAATACGGGGACAGGGGGGCAAGAGACCCAGTACTTC,CSPNTGTGGQETQYF
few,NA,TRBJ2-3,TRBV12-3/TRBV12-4,TGTGCCAGCAGTTTAAGGCGGGCGTTCACAGATACGCAGTATTTT,CASSLRRAFTDTQYF
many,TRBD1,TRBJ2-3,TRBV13,TGTGCCAGCGCGTACAGGGGTAGCACAGATACGCAGTATTTT,CASAYRGSTDTQYF
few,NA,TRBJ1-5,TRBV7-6,TGTGCCAGCAGCGTCTATAGCAATCAGCCCCAGCATTTT,CASSVYSNQPQHF
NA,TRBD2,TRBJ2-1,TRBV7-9,TGTGCCAGCAGAGGACTAGCGGGAGCTGGGAATGAGCAGTTCTTC,CASRGLAGAGNEQFF
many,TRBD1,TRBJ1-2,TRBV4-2,TGTGCCAGCAGCCAAGCCCCGGGACAGGACAGCTACACCTTC,CASSQAPGQDSYTF
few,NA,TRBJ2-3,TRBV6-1,TGTGCCGTCGATCCCGGGACACATTTTAGCACAGATACGCAGTATTTT,CAVDPGTHFSTDTQYF
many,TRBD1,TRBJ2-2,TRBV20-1,TGCAGTGCTTGGGACAGGGGCAACACCGGGGAGCTGTTTTTT,CSAWDRGNTGELFF
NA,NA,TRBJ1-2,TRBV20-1,TGCAGTGCCCGGGACTGGGTTCTTCACTATGGCTACACCTTC,CSARDWVLHYGYTF
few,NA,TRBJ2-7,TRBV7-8,TGTGCCAGCAGCCCCAGGTTCGCGGGGATAACCTACGAGCAGTACTTC,CASSPRFAGITYEQYF
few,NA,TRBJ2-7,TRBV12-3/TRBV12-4,TGTGCCAGCAGTTTAATTTCAGGGCCCGGCGAGCAGTACTTC,CASSLISGPGEQYF
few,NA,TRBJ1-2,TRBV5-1,TGCGCCAGCAGCGGGGGGAAAGGACAGTCTAACTATGGCTACACCTTC,CASSGGKGQSNYGYTF
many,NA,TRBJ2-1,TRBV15,TGTGCCACCAGCAGAGATCTACGTGCCTCTGGGCGCGCGGGGAGGAATGAGCAGTTCTTC,CATSRDLRASGRAGRNEQFF
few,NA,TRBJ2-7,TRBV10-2,TGCGCCAGCAGTGAAGGGTATATCGGGCAGTACTTC,CASSEGYIGQYF
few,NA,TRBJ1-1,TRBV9,TGTGCCAGCAGCGTAGCTCCAGGAGGGAACACTGAAGCTTTCTTT,CASSVAPGGNTEAFF
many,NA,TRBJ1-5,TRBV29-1,TGCAGCGCAGGGGAGAGGTCTCAGCCCCAGCATTTT,CSAGERSQPQHF